This T cell receptor (beta chain) was documented in a study of blood T cells in healthy people across ages. This clonotype was seen only a few times. The germline gives CDR1 MGHDK, CDR2 SYGVNS. Trimming took 0 bases from V and 1 from J, leaving 9 bases between them. The CDR3 contains 15 residues. Those donating, healthy Caucasian individuals from Russia, were aged about 6 to 100. Alongside a J-beta primer mix, a sample-barcoded 5' primer served in a second PCR lasting roughly 7 to 11 cycles. TCRdb fed the 5' RACE reads into MiXCR, producing one record per CDR3 protein. Here the sample spans about 780,000 distinct CDR3 sequences, about 47% being singletons.

This sequence originates from an elderly man in good health. The rearrangement links TRBV25-1 to TRBJ2-5; D uncertain. Sequencing used blood. The CDR3 DNA follows: TGTGCCAGCAGTGAATATGTTGGGATCCAAGAGACCCAGTACTTC. Encoded protein: CASSEYVGIQETQYF. Full variable domain (outside the CDR3, taken from reference TRBV25-1 and TRBJ2-5): EADIYQTPRYLVIGTGKKITLECSQTMGHDKMYWYQQDPGMELHLIHYSYGVNSTEKGDLSSESTVSRIRTEHFPLTLESARPSHTSQYLCASSEYVGIQETQYFGPGTRLLVL.